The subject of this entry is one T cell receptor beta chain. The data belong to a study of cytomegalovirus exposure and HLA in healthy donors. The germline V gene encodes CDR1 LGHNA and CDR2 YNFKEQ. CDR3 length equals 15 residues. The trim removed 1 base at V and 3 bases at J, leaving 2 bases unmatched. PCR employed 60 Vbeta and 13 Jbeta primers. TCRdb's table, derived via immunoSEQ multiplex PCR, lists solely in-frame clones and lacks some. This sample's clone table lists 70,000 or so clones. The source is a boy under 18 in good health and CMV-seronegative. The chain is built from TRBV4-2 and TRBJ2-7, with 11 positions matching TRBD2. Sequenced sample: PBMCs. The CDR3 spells CASSQGGLAVYEQYF. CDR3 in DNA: TGTGCCAGCAGCCAAGGGGGACTAGCGGTCTACGAGCAGTACTTC.